Presented here are 32 T cell receptor beta chains from one specimen sequenced in a study of shared clonotypes between healthy human individuals. CD45RO-negative CD8 cells positively selected for CCR7 made up the naive population, which excluded terminally differentiated effector memory CD45RA+ cells. Generated by immunoSEQ multiplex PCR, the TCRdb table keeps only in-frame clones and is missing some. The profile covers millions of clones, with around 93% appearing a single time and roughly 1.8% taken by the ten largest. Sample: naive CD8+ T cells from PBMCs. The source is a man aged 18-30 years in good health. Some clones in this sample may be carry-over from other donors' samples.

The rearrangement joins TRBV28 to TRBJ1-5; D uncertain. CDR1 is MDHEN, CDR2 SYDVKM, per germline. V was clipped by 8 bases and J by 7 bases, with 3 bases between them. CDR3 length: 9 amino acids. The chain's CDR3 is CASGQPQHF. The DNA of the CDR3 is TGTGCCAGCGGCCAGCCCCAGCATTTT.

The chain combines TRBV7-3 with TRBJ1-1, with 7 bases fitting TRBD1. The CDR3 has 15 residues. In germline, CDR1 is SGHTA, CDR2 FQGTGA. Trimming took 0 bases from V and 1 from J; bases not matched to a gene: 2. In DNA form, the CDR3 reads TGTGCCAGCAGCTTAACTCGGACAGGGAACACTGAAGCTTTCTTT. Its protein is CASSLTRTGNTEAFF.

On this clone itself: Other nucleotide sequences from this sample produce the same CDR3. V usage is TRBV28 and J usage is TRBJ1-5; D gene ambiguous. The CDR3 runs 15 residues. Germline CDR1 MDHEN, CDR2 SYDVKM. Trimming left V 2 bases short and J 4 bases short, with 12 bases between. The CDR3 region is CASSLAGQSNQPQHF. CDR3 DNA: TGTGCCAGCAGTTTAGCGGGCCAGTCAAATCAGCCCCAGCATTTT. The full variable domain, its missing parts supplied by reference TRBV28 and TRBJ1-5, is DVKVTQSSRYLVKRTGEKVFLECVQDMDHENMFWYRQDPGLGLRLIYFSYDVKMKEKGDIPEGYSVSREKKERFSLILESASTNQTSMYLCASSLAGQSNQPQHFGDGTRLSIL.

About this clone itself: Other DNA sequences in the sample encode the same CDR3. This chain connects TRBV11-2 to TRBJ2-1, with 14 bases aligning to TRBD2. Trimming at V came to 5 bases and at J to 1 base, leaving 4 bases not matched to a gene. There are 17 residues in the CDR3. The germline CDR1 and CDR2 sequences are SGHAT and FQNNGV. DNA of the CDR3: TGTGCCAGCAGCCCGGGGACTAGCGGGAGTTCCTACAATGAGCAGTTCTTC. This encodes CASSPGTSGSSYNEQFF.

The genes are TRBV6-5 and TRBJ1-4; D call uncertain. This CDR3 region has 15 residues. Trimming took off 2 bases at V and 5 bases at J, with 12 bases between the two ends. Per germline, CDR1 MNHEY and CDR2 SVGAGI. Written as DNA, the CDR3 is TGTGCCAGCAGTTACCACCGGGCACTCAATGAAAAACTGTTTTTT. It encodes CASSYHRALNEKLFF.

Comment on this clone: Other DNA sequences from this sample encode an identical CDR3 as well. The chain carries TRBV5-1 and TRBJ2-7, with D possibly TRBD1 on 6 matching bases. CDR3 length: 14 amino acids. With 0 bases removed from V and 0 bases from J, the gap between germline ends came to 7 bases. Germline assignment: CDR1 SGHRS and CDR2 YFSETQ. CDR3: CASSLGQASYEQYF. In DNA, the CDR3 is TGCGCCAGCAGCTTGGGACAGGCCTCCTACGAGCAGTACTTC. The whole variable domain, remainder taken from reference TRBV5-1 and TRBJ2-7, is KAGVTQTPRYLIKTRGQQVTLSCSPISGHRSVSWYQQTPGQGLQFLFEYFSETQRNKGNFPGRFSGRQFSNSRSEMNVSTLELGDSALYLCASSLGQASYEQYFGPGTRLTVT.

V and J are TRBV19 and TRBJ1-5, with D unresolved. Germline assignment: CDR1 LNHDA and CDR2 SQIVND (reference sequence). The V end lost 3 bases, the J end lost 13 bases, and 13 bases lay between the germline ends. This CDR3 is 12 amino acids long. CDR3 nucleotides: TGTGCCAGTAGTATTCCCGGTCCTTCTCAGCATTTT. It specifies CASSIPGPSQHF.

The chain has TRBV27 and TRBJ1-1; D unresolved. Germline CDR1 reads MNHEY; CDR2 reads SMNVEV (reference sequence). Trimming stripped 6 bases from V and 6 bases from J, with 17 bases between. The CDR3 extends over 14 amino acids. The DNA of the CDR3 is TGTGCCAGCAGACGAAGCCCGGGAACCCCTGAAGCTTTCTTT. It translates to CASRRSPGTPEAFF.

The V and J genes are TRBV27 and TRBJ1-2; no definite D call. Germline assignment: CDR1 MNHEY and CDR2 SMNVEV (reference sequence). CDR3 length: 18 amino acids. V was clipped by 2 bases and J by 0 bases, with 19 bases between them. The CDR3 sequence is CASSLIPPAGSSNYGYTF. CDR3 nucleotides: TGTGCCAGCAGTTTAATCCCCCCGGCAGGATCATCTAACTATGGCTACACCTTC.

Points on this clone: Within the sample, other DNA sequences also encode this same CDR3. The rearrangement uses TRBV5-6 and TRBJ2-5; D perhaps matches TRBD1 (6 bases). The CDR3 is 14 amino acids. Trimming left V 0 bases short and J 0 bases short, with 6 bases between. CDR1 SGHDT and CDR2 YYEEEE come from the germline V gene. The CDR3 nucleotides read TGTGCCAGCAGCTTGGGGGACAACCAAGAGACCCAGTACTTC. This sequence encodes CASSLGDNQETQYF.

The rearrangement links TRBV28 to TRBJ2-1, with D perhaps matching TRBD2 (6 bases). V gave up 4 bases and J gave up 2 bases, with 15 bases separating them. The CDR3 totals 16 residues. The germline V gene has CDR1 MDHEN and CDR2 SYDVKM. This chain's CDR3 is CASSSKRELTYNEQFF. Here the CDR3 DNA reads TGTGCCAGCAGTTCGAAACGGGAGTTAACCTACAATGAGCAGTTCTTC.

V is TRBV27 and J is TRBJ2-7; D remains unclear. Between the trimmed V and J ends, which lost 4 bases and 3 bases, there was a span of 13 bases. Germline lookup yields CDR1 MNHEY and CDR2 SMNVEV (reference sequence). The CDR3 has 14 amino acids. CDR3: CASSSRWGGYEQYF. The DNA for the CDR3 is TGTGCCAGCAGTTCCCGGTGGGGTGGCTACGAGCAGTACTTC.

V usage is TRBV6-4 and J usage is TRBJ2-7, with D possibly TRBD1 on 5 matching bases. This CDR3 is built from 16 residues. Germline loops: CDR1 MRHNA, CDR2 SNTAGT. V was shortened by 0 bases and J by 4 bases, with 16 bases between the two germline ends. This CDR3 is CASSDSMGLGRYEQYF. The CDR3 bases are TGTGCCAGCAGTGACTCGATGGGCCTGGGGCGTTACGAGCAGTACTTC.

The chain couples TRBV7-8 to TRBJ2-3; the D is unclear. Germline assignment: CDR1 SGHVS and CDR2 FQNEAQ. The CDR3 has 13 residues. V gave up 1 base and J gave up 5 bases, with 7 bases separating them. The CDR3 here is CASSLVALDTQYF. CDR3 nucleotide sequence: TGTGCCAGCAGCTTAGTAGCACTAGATACGCAGTATTTT.

The chain links TRBV7-9 to TRBJ2-6, with no clear D. Trimming removed 4 bases from V and 5 bases from J, with 15 bases in between. The CDR3 covers 16 residues. The germline V gene has CDR1 SEHNR and CDR2 FQNEAQ (reference sequence). The CDR3 spells CASSSRAVVWANVLTF. In DNA, the CDR3 is TGTGCCAGCAGCTCCCGGGCGGTAGTCTGGGCCAACGTCCTGACTTTC.

J is TRBJ1-4 and V is TRBV6-1; possibly TRBD1 for D (5 bases). V dropped 2 bases and J dropped 8 bases, with 18 bases sitting between them. The length of the CDR3 is 16 residues. The germline V gene has CDR1 MNHNS and CDR2 SASEGT. The CDR3: CASSERSWEGKEKLFF. The CDR3 DNA reads as TGTGCCAGCAGTGAAAGGAGTTGGGAGGGGAAGGAAAAACTGTTTTTT.

V usage is TRBV28 and J usage is TRBJ1-1; D is uncertain. V was shortened by 6 bases and J by 1 base, with 9 bases between the two germline ends. CDR1 and CDR2 from the germline V gene are MDHEN and SYDVKM. CDR3 length: 13 amino acids. CDR3 protein: CASRLYRNTEAFF. CDR3 sequence (DNA): TGTGCCAGCAGGCTTTACAGGAACACTGAAGCTTTCTTT. The entire variable domain, with the rest obtained from reference TRBV28 and TRBJ1-1, is as follows: DVKVTQSSRYLVKRTGEKVFLECVQDMDHENMFWYRQDPGLGLRLIYFSYDVKMKEKGDIPEGYSVSREKKERFSLILESASTNQTSMYLCASRLYRNTEAFFGQGTRLTVV.

With regard to this clone: Other DNA variants within this sample encode the same CDR3. The chain recombines TRBV27 with TRBJ2-1, with TRBD2 matching over 8 bases. The CDR3 spans 15 residues. V lost 5 bases, J lost 1 base, and 4 bases stayed unmatched. The germline CDR1 and CDR2 sequences are MNHEY and SMNVEV (reference sequence). CDR3 sequence reads: CASSILAASYNEQFF. DNA for the CDR3: TGTGCCAGCAGTATACTAGCGGCGTCCTACAATGAGCAGTTCTTC.

This clone was picked up one time. The V gene is TRBV2, the J gene TRBJ2-3; 7 bases map to TRBD2. The junction had 10 bases not matched to a gene; V was cut back by 10 bases and J by 3 bases. The CDR3 contains 14 residues. Germline lookup yields CDR1 SNHLY and CDR2 FYNNEI. The DNA of the CDR3 is TGTGCCACCCACACGGGGCGGGGGACAGATACGCAGTATTTT. This translates into CATHTGRGTDTQYF.

This chain connects TRBV27 to TRBJ2-1, with 14 bases lining up with TRBD2. The CDR3 spans 15 residues. The junction had 8 bases not matched to a gene; V was cut back by 8 bases and J by 8 bases. Looked up from germline, CDR1 is MNHEY and CDR2 is SMNVEV (reference sequence). The CDR3 nucleotides are TGTGCCAGCTCATCGGGACTAGCGGGAGTAGATGAGCAGTTCTTC. Its protein product is CASSSGLAGVDEQFF.

This chain joins TRBV5-5 and TRBJ2-7; either TRBD1 or TRBD2 may supply D (5 bases each). V was clipped by 4 bases and J by 0 bases, with 11 bases between them. This CDR3 spans 14 amino acids. Looked up from germline, CDR1 is SGHKS and CDR2 is YYEKEE (reference sequence). CDR3 bases: TGTGCCAGCAGCATCACGGGGCGCTCCTACGAGCAGTACTTC. This encodes CASSITGRSYEQYF.

The chain combines TRBV9 with TRBJ2-1, with TRBD2 matching over 10 bases. Germline V gene sequence: CDR1 SGDLS, CDR2 YYNGEE. V lost 4 bases to trimming and J lost 4 bases; unmatched junction nucleotides: 5. CDR3 length: 15 residues. DNA for the CDR3: TGTGCCAGCAGCCCGGGGACTAGCGCTTACAATGAGCAGTTCTTC. It specifies CASSPGTSAYNEQFF.

The chain joins TRBV4-2 to TRBJ2-2; 9 positions agree with TRBD2. Trimming at V came to 4 bases and at J to 1 base, leaving 19 bases not matched to a gene. CDR3 length: 21 residues. The germline CDR1 and CDR2 sequences are LGHNA and YNFKEQ. CDR3 in DNA: TGTGCCAGCAGCCGCACCGGGCTAGCGGGGAAGACCTGGGGGAACACCGGGGAGCTGTTTTTT. It encodes CASSRTGLAGKTWGNTGELFF.

The rearrangement links TRBV6-5 to TRBJ2-1; the match to TRBD2 covers 8 bases. The junction had 8 bases not matched to a gene; V was cut back by 1 base and J by 6 bases. This CDR3 contains 16 residues. Germline CDR1 and CDR2: MNHEY and SVGAGI. Written as DNA, the CDR3 is TGTGCCAGCAGTTACTTTGGGACTAGGGGCACCAATGAGCAGTTCTTC. Encoded protein: CASSYFGTRGTNEQFF.

This clone came up once. The chain employs TRBV11-3 and TRBJ1-1; TRBD1 might be the D (5 bases). V was shortened by 3 bases and J by 3 bases, with 8 bases between the two germline ends. The CDR3 extends over 13 amino acids. CDR1 and CDR2 (germline): SGHNT, YENEEA. The CDR3 coding sequence is TGTGCCAGCAGCTTGGGGCGTTACACTGAAGCTTTCTTT. Residues: CASSLGRYTEAFF.

This chain uses TRBV19 with TRBJ2-1, with TRBD2 identical over 14 bases. Germline CDR1 is LNHDA and CDR2 is SQIVND (reference sequence). The V gene end was trimmed by 5 bases and the J gene end by 5 bases; junction bases not matched to a gene: 5. This CDR3 spans 16 amino acids. The DNA for the CDR3 is TGTGCCAGTAGTTTTAGACTAGCGGGAGGGGACAATGAGCAGTTCTTC. Amino acid sequence: CASSFRLAGGDNEQFF.

The chain is built from TRBV28 and TRBJ2-7; 7 bases are shared with TRBD1. Unmatched junction bases numbered 6, after V lost 6 bases and J lost 4 bases. The CDR3 spans 13 residues. Germline CDR1 reads MDHEN; CDR2 reads SYDVKM. CDR3 protein: CASRQTGLYEQYF. Written as DNA, the CDR3 is TGTGCCAGCAGGCAGACAGGGTTATACGAGCAGTACTTC.

This chain's CDR3 is CASKKGAGYTF. For the CDR3, the DNA is TGTGCCAGCAAAAAGGGTGCGGGCTACACCTTC. The chain uses TRBV25-1 and TRBJ1-2, with D uncertain. Looked up from germline, CDR1 is MGHDK and CDR2 is SYGVNS. V lost 7 bases and J 8 bases, leaving 11 bases between the germline ends. CDR3 size: 11 residues.

V is TRBV5-6 and J is TRBJ2-7; 8 bases map to TRBD1. V gave up 2 bases and J gave up 2 bases; unmatched junction bases: 3. Germline V gene lookup returns CDR1 SGHDT and CDR2 YYEEEE. This CDR3 has 14 residues. The CDR3 region is CASSFGQGPYEQYF. The DNA for the CDR3 is TGTGCCAGCAGCTTTGGACAGGGCCCCTACGAGCAGTACTTC.

This sequence joins TRBV28 and TRBJ2-5, with 10 bases matching TRBD2. The germline V gene has CDR1 MDHEN and CDR2 SYDVKM. The V gene end was trimmed by 5 bases and the J gene end by 0 bases; junction bases not matched to a gene: 9. This CDR3 has 17 amino acids. CDR3 in DNA: TGTGCCAGCAGTCTCACCCCCGGGACTAGCGACCAAGAGACCCAGTACTTC. Translated, it gives CASSLTPGTSDQETQYF.

V and J are TRBV4-3 and TRBJ1-1; the D gene is possibly TRBD1 (6 bases). This CDR3 spans 15 amino acids. With 0 bases removed from V and 7 bases from J, the gap between germline ends came to 15 bases. The germline V gene encodes CDR1 LGHNA and CDR2 YSLEER. The CDR3 DNA reads TGCGCCAGCAGCCAAGATAGGATAGGCAGGGGTGAAGCTTTCTTT. Its translation: CASSQDRIGRGEAFF.

The chain joins TRBV19 to TRBJ1-1; possible D gene TRBD1, 6 bases. V was cut by 6 bases and J by 10 bases, with 18 bases left in between. This CDR3 has 13 residues. Per the germline V gene, CDR1 is LNHDA and CDR2 is SQIVND (reference sequence). CDR3 in DNA: TGTGCCAGTAGCCCATTCAGGGGAGGAGGAGCTTTCTTT. This translates into CASSPFRGGGAFF.